The 32 T cell receptor beta chains listed next were all sequenced from one sample in a study of vaccination and CD4 T cells after COVID-19. The Oncomine TCR Beta short-read assay sequenced DNA from cultured CD4+ T cells. TCRdb analysed the PCR reads with MiXCR anew, one entry per CDR3 protein. The table records 10,000 to 12,000 distinct CDR3 sequences, approximately 53% of them present only once. The sample's treatment: approximately 11-day PBMC culture with coronavirus spike peptide pools or control peptides (ViraFEST assay). Their specific antigens are unknown. What was sequenced was CD4+ T cells from blood, cultured in vitro. The receptors derive from a human donor who had recovered from COVID-19.

The V gene is TRBV18, the J gene TRBJ2-1, with D uncertain. The CDR3 consists of 15 residues. Per germline, CDR1 KGHSH and CDR2 LQKENI. The V and J ends lost 3 bases and 5 bases respectively, with 14 bases between them. CDR3 region: CASSPGNGLHNEQFF. In nucleotides, the CDR3 is TGTGCCAGCTCACCTGGGAATGGATTACACAATGAGCAGTTCTTC.

This clonotype was counted only a few times. This chain links TRBV21-1 with TRBJ2-7. TRBV21-1 is deemed a pseudogene. The CDR3 is 12 residues long. CDR3 DNA: TGTGCCAGCAGGCAGACCAACTACGAGCAGTACTTC. Amino acid sequence: CASRQTNYEQYF.

The chain links TRBV7-3 to TRBJ2-7, with 9 bases fitting TRBD2. V dropped 5 bases and J dropped 5; count of bases not matched to a gene: 10. In germline, CDR1 is SGHTA, CDR2 FQGTGA. The CDR3 is made up of 15 amino acids. CDR3: CASSKGGTSTNEQYF. The CDR3 DNA is TGTGCCAGCAGCAAGGGGGGGACTAGCACGAACGAGCAGTACTTC.

This clonotype was counted only a few times. Sequence at one end of the junction differs from germline and may be a read error. The chain combines TRBV7-7 with TRBJ2-3; no firm D call. This CDR3 spans 14 amino acids. Germline CDR1 and CDR2: SSHAT and FNYEAQ (reference sequence). The CDR3 loop reads CASSPQLGTDTQYF. CDR3 nucleotide sequence: TGTGCTAGCAGCCCCCAGTTGGGCACAGATACGCAGTATTTT. Filled out from reference TRBV7-7 and TRBJ2-3, the complete variable domain reads GAGVSQSPRYKVTKRGQDVTLRCDPISSHATLYWYQQALGQGPEFLTYFNYEAQPDKSGLPSDRFSAERPEGSISTLTIQRTEQRDSAMYRCASSPQLGTDTQYFGPGTRLTVL.

This clonotype was observed a few times. The chain joins TRBV7-6 to TRBJ1-5; D is uncertain. The CDR3 is 15 residues long. The V gene's germline CDR1 is SGHVS and CDR2 FNYEAQ. The V end lost 5 bases, the J end lost 0 bases, and 11 bases lay between the germline ends. This chain's CDR3 is CASSKDGYSNQPQHF. Here the CDR3 DNA reads TGTGCCAGCAGCAAAGACGGATATAGCAATCAGCCCCAGCATTTT.

This clonotype was seen a handful of times. This chain joins TRBV2 and TRBJ1-1; 7 bases match TRBD1. V was clipped by 4 bases and J by 8 bases; unmatched bases: 13. CDR1 is SNHLY, CDR2 FYNNEI, per germline. The CDR3 has 15 amino acids. Written as DNA, the CDR3 is TGTGCCAGCAGTGCACGGGTACAGGGGAAGGTCGAAGCTTTCTTT. As protein: CASSARVQGKVEAFF.

The chain couples TRBV28 to TRBJ1-6; D is ambiguous. The V gene's germline CDR1 is MDHEN and CDR2 SYDVKM. CDR3 length: 18 amino acids. The ends were cut back, 7 bases at V and 0 bases at J, with 19 bases in the middle. The CDR3 sequence: CASMNPEGLSSYNSPLHF. The CDR3 DNA is TGTGCCAGCATGAACCCGGAGGGCCTTAGCTCCTATAATTCACCCCTCCACTTT.

Only a few counts were recorded for this clonotype. CDR3 sequence (DNA): TGTGCCAGCAGGTTGTGGGTCGGGTCCTACGAGCAGTACTTC. This codes for CASRLWVGSYEQYF. The chain combines TRBV27 with TRBJ2-7; no reliable D call. CDR3 size: 14 residues. V was shortened by 6 bases and J by 1 base, with 13 bases between the two germline ends. Germline CDR1 is MNHEY and CDR2 is SMNVEV (reference sequence).

The V and J genes are TRBV5-6 and TRBJ2-7; TRBD1 matches at 8 bases. Germline V gene sequence: CDR1 SGHDT, CDR2 YYEEEE. This CDR3 comprises 15 residues. The ends lost 3 bases at V and 1 base at J; junction bases unmatched: 6. The CDR3 DNA is TGTGCCAGCAGCTCCCGGGACAGGCCGTCCTACGAGCAGTACTTC. Its translation: CASSSRDRPSYEQYF.

This clonotype appeared once. The gene calls are TRBV6-1 and TRBJ1-4; 7 bases fit TRBD1. Germline CDR1 reads MNHNS; CDR2 reads SASEGT. This CDR3 region has 16 residues. Trimming cost V 7 bases and J 8 bases; bases outside gene matches: 16. The DNA for the CDR3 is TGTGCCAGCACGGGGGCATTACAGGGGCTTGAAGAAAAACTGTTTTTT. Its protein is CASTGALQGLEEKLFF.

The chain has TRBV5-6 and TRBJ2-7; D assignment may be TRBD1 or TRBD2 (7 bases each). Trimming left V 0 bases short and J 4 bases short, with 20 bases between. The germline V gene encodes CDR1 SGHDT and CDR2 YYEEEE. The CDR3 spans 17 residues. In DNA, the CDR3 is TGTGCCAGCAGCTTGGGCGGTAGACAGGGACTAACATACGAGCAGTACTTC. Its protein product is CASSLGGRQGLTYEQYF.

This clonotype was recorded once. The chain couples TRBV5-1 to TRBJ2-5; 7 bases match TRBD2. Germline V gene sequence: CDR1 SGHRS, CDR2 YFSETQ. J gave up 5 bases and V 0 bases, and 4 bases lay outside the gene matches. This CDR3 comprises 14 residues. The DNA of the CDR3 is TGCGCCAGCAGCTTGGGTCGCGGGAGCGAGACCCAGTACTTC. Encoded protein: CASSLGRGSETQYF.

The gene calls are TRBV5-1 and TRBJ2-7, with D perhaps TRBD2 (6 bases). Per the germline V gene, CDR1 is SGHRS and CDR2 is YFSETQ. The CDR3 runs to 12 residues. Deletions cut 4 bases from V and 6 bases from J, with 11 bases between. The CDR3 loop is CASSQTSREQYF. CDR3 coding DNA: TGCGCCAGCAGCCAGACTAGTCGCGAGCAGTACTTC.

This chain connects TRBV7-2 to TRBJ2-7; TRBD1 matches at 7 bases. Germline V gene lookup returns CDR1 SGHTA and CDR2 FQGNSA. The CDR3 runs to 14 residues. V shed 5 bases and J 2 bases; nucleotides not matched to a gene: 6. The chain's CDR3 is CASSGDSSAYEQYF. The CDR3 nucleotides are TGTGCCAGCAGCGGGGACAGCAGCGCCTACGAGCAGTACTTC.

This chain connects TRBV11-2 to TRBJ2-7, with 11 bases aligning to TRBD1. The ends lost 8 bases at V and 7 bases at J; junction bases unmatched: 4. Germline V gene sequence: CDR1 SGHAT, CDR2 FQNNGV. CDR3 length: 12 amino acids. Written as DNA, the CDR3 is TGTGCCAGCCGGGACAGGGGGTGGGAGCAGTACTTC. The encoded protein is CASRDRGWEQYF.

This clonotype appeared a few times. This chain links TRBV10-3 with TRBJ2-5; 7 positions agree with TRBD1. V trimming: 2 bases; J trimming: 2 bases; junction bases outside the gene matches: 8. CDR1 is ENHRY, CDR2 SYGVKD, per germline. CDR3 size: 16 residues. As DNA, the CDR3 is TGTGCCATCAGTGAGATTGGGACAGTTCTTCAAGAGACCCAGTACTTC. This sequence encodes CAISEIGTVLQETQYF.

CDR3 DNA sequence: TGTGCCAGCAGCCAATACGGCAATGAGCAGTTCTTC. Translation gives CASSQYGNEQFF. The chain combines TRBV3-1 with TRBJ2-1; the D is unclear. The ends were cut back, 2 bases at V and 6 bases at J, with 5 bases in the middle. This CDR3 contains 12 residues. Germline-derived CDR1 and CDR2 are LGHDT and YNNKEL (reference sequence).

V and J are TRBV12-3 or TRBV12-4 and TRBJ2-7; perhaps TRBD2 as D (7 bases). The CDR3 runs 22 residues. Trimming removed 5 bases at V and 9 bases at J, with 44 bases between. The CDR3 here is CASSRGGRGLILRGAAMSGQYF. The CDR3 bases are TGTGCCAGCAGTAGGGGGGGACGAGGGCTTATTCTACGAGGTGCCGCGATGTCCGGGCAGTACTTC.

This clonotype was observed a handful of times. This sequence joins TRBV20-1 and TRBJ2-3; D is unresolved. In germline, CDR1 is DFQATT, CDR2 SNEGSKA (reference sequence). The CDR3 sequence is 14 residues long. Trimming pared 0 bases from V and 0 bases from J, leaving 7 bases between. The CDR3 here is CSAREDLSTDTQYF. The CDR3, as DNA: TGCAGTGCTAGAGAGGACCTTAGCACAGATACGCAGTATTTT.

The chain combines TRBV28 with TRBJ1-5; D remains unclear. This CDR3 region has 17 residues. V was cut by 0 bases and J by 6 bases, with 18 bases left in between. Germline V CDR1 and CDR2: MDHEN, SYDVKM. CDR3 amino acids: CASSLWDLEGKSQPQHF. The DNA for the CDR3 is TGTGCCAGCAGTTTATGGGACCTTGAGGGAAAGAGTCAGCCCCAGCATTTT.

The rearrangement joins TRBV12-3 or TRBV12-4 to TRBJ1-1; D gene ambiguous. The CDR3 length is 13 residues. Between the trimmed V and J ends, which lost 10 bases and 4 bases, there was a span of 16 bases. CDR3 region: CATARDWVTEAFF. CDR3 nucleotide sequence: TGTGCCACCGCGAGGGATTGGGTCACTGAAGCTTTCTTT.

In its sample, this clonotype was seen a few times. The CDR3 loop is CASSEKTSGRADTQYF. Here the CDR3 DNA reads TGTGCCAGCAGCGAGAAGACTAGCGGGAGGGCCGATACGCAGTATTTT. The chain carries TRBV7-9 and TRBJ2-3, with TRBD2 matching over 14 bases. With 5 bases clipped from V and 6 bases from J, the junction kept 7 bases outside the gene matches. The CDR3 runs to 16 residues. Germline CDR1 and CDR2: SEHNR and FQNEAQ (reference sequence).

The chain couples TRBV19 to TRBJ1-5; no definite D call. The CDR3 has 15 amino acids. The germline CDR1 and CDR2 sequences are LNHDA and SQIVND (reference sequence). V gave up 7 bases and J gave up 3 bases, with 16 bases separating them. CDR3 bases: TGTGCCAGTAAAGCTCTGGGGAGTGACAATCAGCCCCAGCATTTT. It codes for CASKALGSDNQPQHF.

This clonotype showed up just a few times. The chain recombines TRBV10-3 with TRBJ1-5, with D possibly TRBD1 on 6 matching bases. CDR1 and CDR2 (germline): ENHRY, SYGVKD. Trimming took 1 base from V and 1 from J, leaving 8 bases between them. There are 15 residues in the CDR3. The CDR3 sequence: CAISEFGQSNQPQHF. The CDR3, as DNA: TGTGCCATCAGTGAGTTTGGACAGAGCAATCAGCCCCAGCATTTT.

V is TRBV28 and J is TRBJ2-7, with D perhaps being TRBD1 or TRBD2 (5 bases each). Trimming stripped 3 bases from V and 3 bases from J, with 6 bases between. The germline V gene encodes CDR1 MDHEN and CDR2 SYDVKM. The CDR3 runs 12 residues. This CDR3 reads CASSLGVYEQYF. CDR3 sequence (DNA): TGTGCCAGCAGTTTGGGGGTCTACGAGCAGTACTTC.

The chain recombines TRBV7-2 with TRBJ2-5, with 9 bases lining up with TRBD1. V lost 1 base, J lost 5 bases, and 5 bases stayed unmatched. Germline V CDR1 and CDR2: SGHTA, FQGNSA. The CDR3 extends over 15 amino acids. The CDR3 nucleotides are TGTGCCAGCAGCTTAGTGCGGACAGGGGACGAGACCCAGTACTTC. It translates to CASSLVRTGDETQYF.

The chain's CDR3 is CASQTGNSGYTF. The CDR3 DNA reads as TGTGCCAGCCAGACAGGGAATTCTGGCTACACCTTC. The rearrangement links TRBV6-2 or TRBV6-3 to TRBJ1-2; 7 bases match TRBD1. Germline V lookup: CDR1 MNHEY, CDR2 SVGEGT. Trimming removed 8 bases from V and 7 bases from J; junction bases left unmatched: 7. This CDR3 comprises 12 residues.

CDR3 residues: CASSNWGGQRNTEAFF. The DNA for the CDR3 is TGTGCCAGTAGTAACTGGGGTGGACAGAGGAACACTGAAGCTTTCTTT. The chain carries TRBV19 and TRBJ1-1; D may be TRBD1 (6 bases). Germline CDR1 and CDR2: LNHDA and SQIVND (reference sequence). V dropped 4 bases and J dropped 1 base, with 16 bases sitting between them. This CDR3 has 16 amino acids.

This clonotype was detected a few times. The chain uses TRBV7-2 and TRBJ1-1; no clear D gene. V lost 1 base, J lost 0 bases, and 3 bases lay in between. This CDR3 spans 13 amino acids. Germline loops: CDR1 SGHTA, CDR2 FQGNSA. The CDR3 spells CASSLVVNTEAFF. The CDR3 region has the DNA TGTGCCAGCAGCTTAGTAGTGAACACTGAAGCTTTCTTT.

The chain carries TRBV28 and TRBJ2-2; TRBD2 is a possible D gene (6 bases). The germline CDR1 and CDR2 sequences are MDHEN and SYDVKM. With 4 bases removed from V and 4 bases from J, the gap between germline ends came to 13 bases. The CDR3 covers 15 residues. The CDR3 DNA sequence: TGTGCCAGCAGTTCAACTAGCAGAATCACCGGGGAGCTGTTTTTT. This translates into CASSSTSRITGELFF.

This clonotype was recorded once. This chain uses TRBV6-5 with TRBJ2-7; D is possibly TRBD2 (6 bases). This CDR3 contains 14 residues. V lost 4 bases to trimming and J lost 9 bases, with 19 bases between them. The V gene's germline CDR1 is MNHEY and CDR2 SVGAGI. The CDR3 DNA reads as TGTGCCAGCAGTTTAAAGCGGGCTTCTGTACGGCAGTACTTC. Translated: CASSLKRASVRQYF.

The V call is TRBV27, the J call TRBJ2-7; TRBD1 might be the D (6 bases). The germline CDR1 and CDR2 sequences are MNHEY and SMNVEV (reference sequence). Trimming took 3 bases from V and 4 from J, leaving 10 bases between them. The CDR3 runs to 13 residues. The CDR3 coding sequence is TGTGCCAGCAGTTTTAGGGGGACGTACGAGCAGTACTTC. It is translated as CASSFRGTYEQYF.